The 10 T cell receptor beta chains listed next were all sequenced from one sample in a study of shared clonotypes between healthy human individuals. This table comes from immunoSEQ multiplex PCR, and its TCRdb copy is limited to in-frame clones, with some not included. The sample has over a million clones, about four fifths seen once; the top ten hold 0.6% to 0.7%. Input material: memory CD4+ T cells from PBMCs. As to subset: CD45RA-negative fraction. Receptors originate from a man between 18 and 29 years old in good health. Some clones in this sample may be carry-over from other donors' samples.

This chain links TRBV7-9 with TRBJ2-1; D gene uncertain. Germline lookup yields CDR1 SEHNR and CDR2 FQNEAQ (reference sequence). V was trimmed by 1 base and J by 0 bases, leaving 13 bases between them. The CDR3 spans 17 residues. CDR3 loop: CASSLGLTHSSYNEQFF. The CDR3 nucleotides are TGTGCCAGCAGCTTAGGGTTGACCCATAGCTCCTACAATGAGCAGTTCTTC.

The rearrangement uses TRBV18 and TRBJ2-1; a possible D gene is TRBD2 (5 bases). This CDR3 is 15 amino acids long. Germline lookup yields CDR1 KGHSH and CDR2 LQKENI. Trimming stripped 5 bases from V and 3 bases from J, with 14 bases between. CDR3 loop: CASSSRAVVYNEQFF. CDR3 nucleotide sequence: TGTGCCAGCTCATCGAGAGCGGTTGTCTACAATGAGCAGTTCTTC.

The genes are TRBV9 and TRBJ2-2; D uncertain. CDR1 and CDR2 from the germline V gene are SGDLS and YYNGEE. The CDR3 spans 13 residues. The V and J ends lost 4 bases and 1 base respectively, with 5 bases between them. CDR3 nucleotide sequence: TGTGCCAGCAGCCGAATGAACACCGGGGAGCTGTTTTTT. Translation: CASSRMNTGELFF.

This clone occurred once. The chain combines TRBV28 with TRBJ1-5, with D possibly TRBD1 on 5 matching bases. The length of the CDR3 is 16 residues. The germline gives CDR1 MDHEN, CDR2 SYDVKM. The ends were cut back, 6 bases at V and 4 bases at J, with 19 bases in the middle. CDR3 DNA: TGTGCCAGCAGAATATTGGGTCTGGGGGTAAATCAGCCCCAGCATTTT. As protein: CASRILGLGVNQPQHF.

This clone was observed a few times. The chain is built from TRBV4-2 and TRBJ1-5; 7 positions agree with TRBD1. With 0 bases clipped from V and 5 bases from J, the junction kept 4 bases outside the gene matches. CDR3 size: 15 residues. Per germline, CDR1 LGHNA and CDR2 YNFKEQ. Written as DNA, the CDR3 is TGTGCCAGCAGCCAAGACGGGACAGTCCATCAGCCCCAGCATTTT. Translating it yields CASSQDGTVHQPQHF.

The gene calls are TRBV6-1 and TRBJ2-7, with 7 bases aligning to TRBD2. The J segment lost 2 bases and the V segment lost 2 bases, leaving 3 bases of the junction unmatched. CDR1 and CDR2 from the germline V gene are MNHNS and SASEGT. CDR3 length: 14 amino acids. The CDR3 sequence: CASSEPSGPYEQYF. In nucleotides, the CDR3 is TGTGCCAGCAGTGAACCTAGCGGCCCCTACGAGCAGTACTTC.

Here the CDR3 reads CASSQGKDRGRVFF. CDR3 bases: TGCGCCAGCAGCCAAGGGAAAGACAGGGGGAGGGTGTTTTTT. The V gene is TRBV4-3, the J gene TRBJ2-2, with 9 nucleotides matching TRBD1. The CDR3 covers 14 residues. Germline V gene lookup returns CDR1 LGHNA and CDR2 YSLEER. V trimming: 1 base; J trimming: 15 bases; junction bases outside the gene matches: 9.

V is TRBV27 and J is TRBJ2-3, with 10 bases lining up with TRBD2. The CDR3 covers 19 residues. Germline V lookup: CDR1 MNHEY, CDR2 SMNVEV (reference sequence). J was trimmed by 2 bases and V by 2 bases; bases with no gene match: 13. The CDR3 DNA is TGTGCCAGCAGTTTAACACTTGCGGTAGCGGGAGGAGCCACAGATACGCAGTATTTT. Translating gives CASSLTLAVAGGATDTQYF.

The rearrangement joins TRBV7-9 to TRBJ2-1; the match to TRBD2 covers 7 bases. Germline loops: CDR1 SEHNR, CDR2 FQNEAQ (reference sequence). This CDR3 has 14 residues. Losses at the gene ends were 1 base for V and 6 bases for J; bases not matched to a gene: 3. The CDR3 is CASSLVGGSNEQFF. In DNA form, the CDR3 reads TGTGCCAGCAGCTTAGTGGGAGGGAGCAATGAGCAGTTCTTC. The full variable domain, in which reference TRBV7-9 and TRBJ2-1 provide the parts outside the CDR3, is DTGVSQNPRHKITKRGQNVTFRCDPISEHNRLYWYRQTLGQGPEFLTYFQNEAQLEKSRLLSDRFSAERPKGSFSTLEIQRTEQGDSAMYLCASSLVGGSNEQFFGPGTRLTVL.

The CDR3 loop reads CASSLGRGLGYGYTF. CDR3 DNA: TGTGCCAGCAGCTTAGGGCGGGGGCTGGGCTATGGCTACACCTTC. The chain recombines TRBV7-2 with TRBJ1-2, with D possibly being TRBD1 (6 bases). The CDR3 runs to 15 residues. Per the germline V gene, CDR1 is SGHTA and CDR2 is FQGNSA. V shed 1 base and J shed 4 bases, with 13 bases lying between them.